The 8 T cell receptor beta chains listed next were all sequenced from one sample in a study of vaccination and CD4 T cells after COVID-19. An Oncomine TCR Beta short-read assay was used to sequence the DNA from cultured CD4+ T cells. MiXCR, run by TCRdb on the PCR reads, gives a single entry per CDR3 protein. The repertoire includes approximately 26,000 distinct CDR3 sequences, 64% of them detected once, and about 5% sits in the top ten. The antigens of these receptors remain unknown. Treatment reported: 10-day PBMC culture with coronavirus spike peptide pools or control peptides (ViraFEST assay). Sequencing used CD4+ T cells from blood, cultured in vitro. These TCRs come from a human donor who had recovered from COVID-19.

V gene TRBV5-1 combines with J gene TRBJ2-3; tentatively, D is TRBD1 (8 bases). The germline CDR1 and CDR2 sequences are SGHRS and YFSETQ. The CDR3 is 14 residues long. Trimming took off 2 bases at V and 4 bases at J, with 11 bases between the two ends. The CDR3 bases are TGCGCCAGCAGCTTACAGGGGGGGGCAGATACGCAGTATTTT. Translating gives CASSLQGGADTQYF. Based on the CDR3 plus reference TRBV5-1 and TRBJ2-3, the full variable domain is KAGVTQTPRYLIKTRGQQVTLSCSPISGHRSVSWYQQTPGQGLQFLFEYFSETQRNKGNFPGRFSGRQFSNSRSEMNVSTLELGDSALYLCASSLQGGADTQYFGPGTRLTVL.

The chain couples TRBV19 to TRBJ2-5, with 9 bases matching TRBD2. This CDR3 has 16 amino acids. Per the germline V gene, CDR1 is LNHDA and CDR2 is SQIVND (reference sequence). V lost 4 bases, J lost 2 bases, and 8 bases stayed unmatched. CDR3 region: CASSTLGAGGQETQYF. The CDR3 coding sequence is TGTGCCAGTAGTACCCTCGGGGCGGGAGGGCAAGAGACCCAGTACTTC. The full variable domain, with the rest looked up from reference TRBV19 and TRBJ2-5, is DGGITQSPKYLFRKEGQNVTLSCEQNLNHDAMYWYRQDPGQGLRLIYYSQIVNDFQKGDIAEGYSVSREKKESFPLTVTSAQKNPTAFYLCASSTLGAGGQETQYFGPGTRLLVL.

This chain uses TRBV6-2 or TRBV6-3 with TRBJ2-3; 15 positions agree with TRBD2. Germline values: CDR1 MNHEY, CDR2 SVGEGT. The CDR3 totals 17 residues. V lost 2 bases and J lost 3; bases outside the gene matches: 3. Here the CDR3 reads CASSYGGLAGGTDTQYF. The CDR3 bases are TGTGCCAGCAGTTACGGGGGACTAGCGGGAGGAACAGATACGCAGTATTTT.

The chain joins TRBV6-1 to TRBJ2-2, with 12 bases fitting TRBD2. The germline gives CDR1 MNHNS, CDR2 SASEGT. The CDR3 sequence is 16 residues long. Unmatched junction bases numbered 6, after V lost 6 bases and J lost 4 bases. The CDR3 reads CASRATSGSVTGELFF. CDR3 nucleotides: TGTGCCAGCAGAGCGACTAGCGGGAGTGTCACCGGGGAGCTGTTTTTT.

CDR3 in amino acids: CASSIAGVAGELFF. As DNA, the CDR3 is TGTGCCAGCAGTATAGCGGGAGTGGCCGGGGAGCTGTTTTTT. This sequence joins TRBV28 and TRBJ2-2; TRBD2 aligns across 9 bases. Germline V CDR1 and CDR2: MDHEN, SYDVKM. The ends lost 5 bases at V and 6 bases at J; junction bases unmatched: 4. CDR3 length equals 14 residues.

This sequence joins TRBV2 and TRBJ2-7, with 10 bases identical to TRBD1. This CDR3 is 14 amino acids long. The V gene end was trimmed by 6 bases and the J gene end by 6 bases; junction bases not matched to a gene: 8. CDR1 and CDR2 from the germline V gene are SNHLY and FYNNEI. The CDR3 DNA reads as TGTGCCAGCAGGAGAGGGACAGGGGCAGGCGAGCAGTACTTC. Translating gives CASRRGTGAGEQYF. Looking up the rest from reference TRBV2 and TRBJ2-7 gives the full variable domain: EPEVTQTPSHQVTQMGQEVILRCVPISNHLYFYWYRQILGQKVEFLVSFYNNEISEKSEIFDDQFSVERPDGSNFTLKIRSTKLEDSAMYFCASRRGTGAGEQYFGPGTRLTVT.

This clonotype was found a few times. The chain couples TRBV6-5 to TRBJ1-3; D remains ambiguous. Trimming removed 4 bases at V and 5 bases at J, with 9 bases between. The CDR3 spans 13 residues. Per germline, CDR1 MNHEY and CDR2 SVGAGI. CDR3 protein: CASSLDIRNTIYF. The CDR3 DNA reads TGTGCCAGCAGTTTAGACATAAGAAACACCATATATTTT.

V and J are TRBV6-2 or TRBV6-3 and TRBJ1-5; D not certain. Trimming shortened V by 7 bases and J by 6 bases, and 13 bases separated the two germline ends. Germline lookup yields CDR1 MNHEY and CDR2 SVGEGT. This CDR3 is 13 amino acids long. The CDR3 region has the DNA TGTGCCAGCATGCCAACTTGGGGTCAGCCCCAGCATTTT. This translates into CASMPTWGQPQHF.